These 27 T cell receptor beta chains originate from one sample sequenced in a study of cytomegalovirus exposure and HLA in healthy donors. The PCR ran on 60 Vbeta and 13 Jbeta primers. Sequencing used immunoSEQ multiplex PCR; TCRdb keeps in-frame clones, though not all of them. The sample has about 200,000 clones; almost 80% are singletons. Sequenced input: PBMCs. The source of these receptors is a man aged 18 to 30 in good health and CMV-seronegative.

The V and J genes are TRBV5-6 and TRBJ2-7; possible D gene TRBD2, 6 bases. V gave up 2 bases and J gave up 1 base, with 22 bases separating them. The germline V gene encodes CDR1 SGHDT and CDR2 YYEEEE. The CDR3 consists of 18 residues. The CDR3 here is CASSFLGGVEGQSYEQYF. CDR3 coding DNA: TGTGCCAGCAGCTTCTTGGGGGGTGTGGAGGGCCAATCCTACGAGCAGTACTTC.

This chain joins TRBV9 and TRBJ1-4, with D perhaps TRBD1 (5 bases). CDR1 and CDR2 from the germline V gene are SGDLS and YYNGEE. The CDR3 has 16 residues. V was cut by 3 bases and J by 8 bases, with 20 bases left in between. The CDR3 loop reads CASSGGEGSGREKLFF. The CDR3 DNA sequence: TGTGCCAGCAGCGGGGGGGAAGGTTCAGGTCGGGAAAAACTGTTTTTT. The full variable domain, rest sourced from reference TRBV9 and TRBJ1-4, is DSGVTQTPKHLITATGQRVTLRCSPRSGDLSVYWYQQSLDQGLQFLIQYYNGEERAKGNILERFSAQQFPDLHSELNLSSLELGDSALYFCASSGGEGSGREKLFFGSGTQLSVL.

V usage is TRBV11-2 and J usage is TRBJ2-3, with TRBD1 matching 9 bases. The CDR3 sequence is 17 residues long. Germline trimming cut 2 bases from V and 4 bases from J; bases unmatched to any gene: 10. Germline assignment: CDR1 SGHAT and CDR2 FQNNGV. CDR3 residues: CASSLLSRTGDADTQYF. CDR3 nucleotides: TGTGCCAGCAGCTTACTCTCCCGGACAGGGGATGCAGATACGCAGTATTTT.

This clone was seen a few times. The rearrangement uses TRBV27 and TRBJ2-7; TRBD1 matches 8 bases. Germline lookup yields CDR1 MNHEY and CDR2 SMNVEV (reference sequence). V lost 1 base, J lost 2 bases, and 7 bases stayed unmatched. The CDR3 consists of 16 residues. For the CDR3, the DNA is TGTGCCAGCAGTTTATACCCGGACAGGGTGACCTACGAGCAGTACTTC. It translates to CASSLYPDRVTYEQYF.

This chain connects TRBV5-1 to TRBJ1-1; D ambiguous. The CDR3 covers 12 residues. V was cut by 4 bases and J by 7 bases, with 11 bases left in between. Per germline, CDR1 SGHRS and CDR2 YFSETQ. CDR3 coding DNA: TGCGCCAGCAGCCCCGAGGGATGTGAAGCTTTCTTT. This translates into CASSPEGCEAFF.

The chain has TRBV18 and TRBJ1-1; TRBD1 might be the D (5 bases). Germline CDR1 reads KGHSH; CDR2 reads LQKENI. The CDR3 length is 14 residues. Trimming took off 8 bases at V and 5 bases at J, with 18 bases between the two ends. This chain's CDR3 is CASRISMGLTEAFF. The CDR3 DNA is TGTGCCAGCCGGATCTCCATGGGGCTAACTGAAGCTTTCTTT.

The rearrangement joins TRBV6-6 to TRBJ2-7, with TRBD2 matching 8 bases. Trimming at V came to 7 bases and at J to 2 bases, leaving 4 bases not matched to a gene. This CDR3 has 13 residues. Germline CDR1 MNHNY, CDR2 SVGAGI (reference sequence). CDR3 coding DNA: TGTGCCAGCAAGGTAGCGGGGACCTACGAGCAGTACTTC. As protein: CASKVAGTYEQYF.

The chain has TRBV4-3 and TRBJ1-2; 8 positions match TRBD1. The CDR3 spans 14 residues. Losses at the gene ends were 0 bases for V and 8 bases for J; bases not matched to a gene: 5. The germline gives CDR1 LGHNA, CDR2 YSLEER. The CDR3 nucleotides are TGCGCCAGCAGCCAAGAGGCACAGGGGGGAGGCTACACCTTC. This translates into CASSQEAQGGGYTF.

The chain links TRBV5-1 to TRBJ1-2; D might be TRBD1 (6 bases). CDR3 length: 12 amino acids. V was shortened by 4 bases and J by 10 bases, with 14 bases between the two germline ends. Germline CDR1 is SGHRS and CDR2 is YFSETQ. The CDR3 region has the DNA TGCGCCAGCAGCGTGGGGGCTTCGGTCTACACCTTC. Translating it yields CASSVGASVYTF. Together with reference TRBV5-1 and TRBJ1-2, the CDR3 gives the full variable domain: KAGVTQTPRYLIKTRGQQVTLSCSPISGHRSVSWYQQTPGQGLQFLFEYFSETQRNKGNFPGRFSGRQFSNSRSEMNVSTLELGDSALYLCASSVGASVYTFGSGTRLTVV.

V and J are TRBV7-3 and TRBJ2-3; 9 nucleotides agree with TRBD2. The CDR3 consists of 18 residues. The ends lost 2 bases at V and 3 bases at J; junction bases unmatched: 12. Per germline, CDR1 SGHTA and CDR2 FQGTGA. For the CDR3, the DNA is TGTGCCAGCAGCTTAGGCCTTACCTCTAGCGGGGAGACAGATACGCAGTATTTT. It is translated as CASSLGLTSSGETDTQYF.

This chain connects TRBV11-3 to TRBJ2-3; the D gene is possibly TRBD2 (7 bases). The CDR3 is 16 amino acids. V dropped 6 bases and J dropped 4 bases, with 20 bases sitting between them. Looked up from germline, CDR1 is SGHNT and CDR2 is YENEEA. The CDR3 DNA reads TGTGCCAGCAGAGGTCCGGGGGGCGTTGGAGCAGATACGCAGTATTTT. It is translated as CASRGPGGVGADTQYF.

The chain combines TRBV9 with TRBJ1-1; TRBD1 is a possible D gene (6 bases). Germline V lookup: CDR1 SGDLS, CDR2 YYNGEE. The V and J ends lost 0 bases and 11 bases respectively, with 14 bases between them. The CDR3 has 13 amino acids. In DNA form, the CDR3 reads TGTGCCAGCAGCGTAGGGGGGGAGGGGGTCGCTTTCTTT. This sequence encodes CASSVGGEGVAFF. The whole variable domain, remainder taken from reference TRBV9 and TRBJ1-1, is DSGVTQTPKHLITATGQRVTLRCSPRSGDLSVYWYQQSLDQGLQFLIQYYNGEERAKGNILERFSAQQFPDLHSELNLSSLELGDSALYFCASSVGGEGVAFFGQGTRLTVV.

The V call is TRBV6-4, the J call TRBJ2-1; 12 nucleotides line up with TRBD2. Germline values: CDR1 MRHNA, CDR2 SNTAGT. The CDR3 has 17 amino acids. The V and J ends lost 2 bases and 4 bases, in that order; junction bases with no gene match: 6. The CDR3 reads CASSDPRLAGDYNEQFF. CDR3 in DNA: TGTGCCAGCAGTGACCCCAGACTAGCGGGAGATTACAATGAGCAGTTCTTC.

The chain combines TRBV19 with TRBJ1-4; 9 nucleotides line up with TRBD1. This CDR3 comprises 18 residues. The germline CDR1 and CDR2 sequences are LNHDA and SQIVND (reference sequence). J was trimmed by 0 bases and V by 1 base; bases with no gene match: 6. CDR3 nucleotide sequence: TGTGCCAGTAGTATAGTCGGGACAGGGTTTGCAACTAATGAAAAACTGTTTTTT. It yields the protein CASSIVGTGFATNEKLFF.

This chain joins TRBV2 and TRBJ2-5; 7 bases fit TRBD1. CDR1 is SNHLY, CDR2 FYNNEI, per germline. The CDR3 is made up of 15 amino acids. The ends lost 3 bases at V and 4 bases at J; junction bases unmatched: 8. Written as DNA, the CDR3 is TGTGCCAGCAGTGATAAGACAGGGCCGCGAGAGACCCAGTACTTC. It is translated as CASSDKTGPRETQYF.

This sequence joins TRBV6-5 and TRBJ2-7; 7 bases map to TRBD2. This CDR3 has 14 residues. Germline lookup yields CDR1 MNHEY and CDR2 SVGAGI. Germline trimming cut 4 bases from V and 0 bases from J; bases unmatched to any gene: 3. This chain's CDR3 is CASSSWTSSYEQYF. The CDR3 DNA is TGTGCCAGCAGTTCCTGGACTAGCTCCTACGAGCAGTACTTC.

This clone is a singleton in its sample. The CDR3 sequence: CSARGGGEAFF. DNA for the CDR3: TGCAGTGCTAGAGGGGGGGGTGAAGCTTTCTTT. This chain connects TRBV20-1 to TRBJ1-1, with D possibly matching TRBD1 (5 bases). Germline V gene lookup returns CDR1 DFQATT and CDR2 SNEGSKA (reference sequence). The CDR3 runs to 11 residues. The V end was cut by 1 base, the J end by 7 bases, with 7 bases between.

V usage is TRBV7-9 and J usage is TRBJ1-1, with no clear D. The germline CDR1 and CDR2 sequences are SEHNR and FQNEAQ (reference sequence). The germline V and J ends were trimmed by 3 bases and 7 bases, with 9 bases remaining between them. There are 12 residues in the CDR3. The CDR3 DNA reads as TGTGCCAGCAGCTTGGACTCAGTTGAAGCTTTCTTT. This encodes CASSLDSVEAFF.

This chain connects TRBV21-1 to TRBJ1-5; TRBD1 is the table's D call, not checked against the DNA. TRBV21-1 is a pseudogene locus. This CDR3 comprises 17 residues. The CDR3 DNA sequence: TGTGCCAGCAGCCTCCGGGACAGGGGTCGAAGGAATCAGCCCCAGCATTTT. It encodes CASSLRDRGRRNQPQHF.

The chain joins TRBV7-3 to TRBJ2-1; possibly TRBD2 for D (5 bases). CDR3 length: 15 amino acids. Trimming shortened V by 6 bases and J by 2 bases, and 14 bases separated the two germline ends. Germline V gives CDR1 SGHTA, CDR2 FQGTGA. CDR3 nucleotide sequence: TGTGCCAGCAGAGGGAGCTCTAGCCCCTACAATGAGCAGTTCTTC. Translation: CASRGSSSPYNEQFF.

V gene TRBV28 combines with J gene TRBJ2-3; TRBD2 matches 10 bases. The CDR3 has 16 amino acids. Trimming took 4 bases from V and 2 from J; bases not matched to a gene: 6. Germline assignment: CDR1 MDHEN and CDR2 SYDVKM. Here the CDR3 DNA reads TGTGCCAGCAGTTCCCCACTAGCGGGACTCACAGATACGCAGTATTTT. Its translation is CASSSPLAGLTDTQYF.

The chain recombines TRBV21-1 with TRBJ1-1. TRBV21-1 is noted as a pseudogene. There are 15 residues in the CDR3. This chain's CDR3 is CASSKEAVMNTEAFF. CDR3 DNA sequence: TGTGCCAGCAGCAAAGAAGCGGTAATGAACACTGAAGCTTTCTTT.

V and J are TRBV5-6 and TRBJ1-1; tentative D call: TRBD1 (6 bases). The CDR3 contains 13 residues. Germline lookup yields CDR1 SGHDT and CDR2 YYEEEE. Trimming cost V 4 bases and J 4 bases, with 11 bases left between them. The CDR3 here is CASSQTGGTEAFF. The CDR3 region has the DNA TGTGCCAGCAGCCAGACAGGAGGCACTGAAGCTTTCTTT.

V usage is TRBV30 and J usage is TRBJ1-1; D gene unclear. Germline V gives CDR1 GTSNPN, CDR2 SVGIG (reference sequence). This CDR3 contains 14 residues. CDR3 bases: TGTGCTACTGGAGGTGGGGAGGGGAACACTGAAGCTTTCTTT. This gives the protein CATGGGEGNTEAFF.

The gene calls are TRBV4-3 and TRBJ2-1; 9 bases fit TRBD2. The CDR3 covers 16 residues. The germline V gene encodes CDR1 LGHNA and CDR2 YSLEER. V shed 0 bases, J shed 2 bases, and the junction held 2 bases outside the gene matches. The DNA for the CDR3 is TGCGCCAGCAGCCAAGAAGTAGCGGGGGCCTACAATGAGCAGTTCTTC. Its protein product is CASSQEVAGAYNEQFF.

The genes are TRBV6-5 and TRBJ2-2, with D hard to call. Per germline, CDR1 MNHEY and CDR2 SVGAGI. The CDR3 length is 13 residues. The V gene lost 4 bases and the J gene lost 5 bases, with 8 bases spanning the gap. CDR3 in amino acids: CASSSPGTGELFF. The CDR3 nucleotides are TGTGCCAGCAGTTCCCCAGGAACCGGGGAGCTGTTTTTT.

This clone occurred once. V usage is TRBV10-3 and J usage is TRBJ2-3, with 9 bases fitting TRBD2. The ends lost 11 bases at V and 0 bases at J; junction bases unmatched: 9. CDR3 length equals 15 residues. From germline, CDR1 is ENHRY and CDR2 SYGVKD. The CDR3 region has the DNA TGTGCCTCAAAGACCCTAGCGGGAAGCACAGATACGCAGTATTTT. Translation gives CASKTLAGSTDTQYF.